This T cell receptor beta chain was identified during a study of cytomegalovirus exposure and HLA in healthy donors. Whole-study results and caveats: There were about 160 TCR beta chains listed as cytomegalovirus-associated.

This CDR3 contains 14 residues. V shed 5 bases and J shed 7 bases, with 15 bases lying between them. Germline CDR1 is MDHEN and CDR2 is SYDVKM. To note about this clone: As yet, its antigen is unknown.

The primer mix had 60 Vbeta and 13 Jbeta primers. Using immunoSEQ multiplex PCR, the repertoire was profiled, and TCRdb retains in-frame clones only, with some absent. The sample consists of 250,000 or so clones, about 84% of them appearing once. The chain has TRBV28 and TRBJ2-1; D perhaps matches TRBD2 (5 bases). This TCR came from a human donor in good health. Sequencing input: PBMCs. The CDR3 region is CASSRIELGNEQFF. Here the CDR3 DNA reads TGTGCCAGCAGTCGCATCGAACTAGGGAATGAGCAGTTCTTC.